This T cell receptor (beta chain) emerged from a study of human T cells and chemical hapten exposure. This clonotype was seen many times. TCRdb used MiXCR to reprocess the RACE reads, holding one entry per CDR3 protein. Of over 300,000 distinct CDR3 sequences listed, around 5.5% are singletons. Time point reported: pre-sensitization, week 0. The sample's treatment: therapeutic diphenylcyclopropenone sensitization with weekly scalp DPC. In every case, blood was obtained before the patch test was applied. Each donor was an alopecia patient between 18 and 70 years of age who qualified for DPC. The CDR3 contains 13 residues. CDR1 is MNHEY and CDR2 is SMNVEV in the germline V gene (reference sequence). V was cut by 6 bases and J by 6 bases, with 12 bases left in between.

This TCR was recovered from a woman between 45 and 60 years old with alopecia areata. Some clones in this sample may be carry-over from other donors' samples. The sample was whole blood, taken in connection with sensitization to the hapten diphenylcyclopropenone (DPC). The chain uses TRBV27 and TRBJ2-1; TRBD1 is a possible D gene (6 bases). CDR3 region: CASSLRGGNEQFF. The DNA for the CDR3 is TGTGCCAGCAGCCTCAGGGGTGGCAATGAGCAGTTCTTC.